The 2 T cell receptor beta chains below were found in one sample sequenced in a study of T cell responses to AZD1222 COVID-19 vaccine. The repertoire was sequenced with immunoSEQ multiplex PCR; TCRdb's copy has only in-frame clones and lacks some. Of roughly 70,000 clones in the sample, 82% were seen once. Material: peripheral blood, obtained on day 0 of AZD1222 vaccination. The receptors originated from an adult in good health.

V gene TRBV4-3 combines with J gene TRBJ1-2, with D uncertain. Germline assignment: CDR1 LGHNA and CDR2 YSLEER. CDR3 length equals 15 residues. The V end was cut by 1 base, the J end by 1 base, with 10 bases between. The CDR3 nucleotides are TGCGCCAGCAGCCAAGGCCCCGAATTTAACTATGGCTACACCTTC. This translates into CASSQGPEFNYGYTF.

CDR3 sequence reads: CASSLAGGRGDTQYF. As DNA, the CDR3 is TGTGCCAGCAGCTTAGCGGGGGGCCGAGGAGATACGCAGTATTTT. This chain links TRBV7-6 with TRBJ2-3; D possibly matches TRBD1 or TRBD2 (6 bases each). V was clipped by 0 bases and J by 5 bases, with 12 bases between them. The CDR3 contains 15 residues. Germline loops: CDR1 SGHVS, CDR2 FNYEAQ.